The rows below give T cell receptor beta chains drawn from one sample of a study of shared clonotypes between healthy human individuals. Produced via immunoSEQ multiplex PCR; TCRdb's table is partial and in-frame only. The repertoire consists of fewer than 2.5 million clones, with over 85% occurring once and the leading ten covering approximately 0.35%. The sequenced sample was naive CD4+ T cells from PBMCs. These receptors originate from a man aged 18-30 years in good health. Some clones in this sample may be carry-over from other donors' samples. CDR3s include the opening cysteine and the closing phenylalanine or tryptophan. D genes are given only for firm matches. Only some rows state a clone size, as once, few, many or a class for expanded clones.

clone size: NA; D gene: NA; V gene: TRBV7-9; J gene: TRBJ2-5; CDR3 DNA: TGTGCCAGCAGCTTAGGAGCCGACCCTCAAGAGACCCAGTACTTC; CDR3 protein: CASSLGADPQETQYF
clone size: NA; D gene: TRBD2; V gene: TRBV6-5; J gene: TRBJ2-1; CDR3 DNA: TGTGCCAGCAGTTCCCCCTTGACTAGCGGGAGTCCGTTCTTC; CDR3 protein: CASSSPLTSGSPFF
clone size: NA; D gene: TRBD2; V gene: TRBV28; J gene: TRBJ2-1; CDR3 DNA: TGTGCCAGCAGTTTAGGACTAGCGGGGACCTCCTACAATGAGCAGTTCTTC; CDR3 protein: CASSLGLAGTSYNEQFF
clone size: NA; D gene: NA; V gene: TRBV7-2; J gene: TRBJ1-1; CDR3 DNA: TGTGCCAGCAGCTCAAGGGGGTCCGCTCCCCTTGAAGCTTTCTTT; CDR3 protein: CASSSRGSAPLEAFF
clone size: NA; D gene: NA; V gene: TRBV28; J gene: TRBJ2-3; CDR3 DNA: TGTGCCAGCGGCCTTTTGTTGGGGTGGCAGTATTTT; CDR3 protein: CASGLLLGWQYF
clone size: once; D gene: NA; V gene: TRBV28; J gene: TRBJ2-7; CDR3 DNA: TGTGCCAGCATTGACGGGAGAGCCTACGAGCAGTACTTC; CDR3 protein: CASIDGRAYEQYF
clone size: NA; D gene: NA; V gene: TRBV6-1; J gene: TRBJ1-2; CDR3 DNA: TGTGCCAGCAGTGAGGCAACACCTAGGGATGGCTACACCTTC; CDR3 protein: CASSEATPRDGYTF
clone size: NA; D gene: NA; V gene: TRBV11-3; J gene: TRBJ2-7; CDR3 DNA: TGTGCCAGCAGCTTAGGGACGGCCGAGCAGTACTTC; CDR3 protein: CASSLGTAEQYF
clone size: NA; D gene: TRBD2; V gene: TRBV9; J gene: TRBJ2-5; CDR3 DNA: TGTGCCAGCAGCGTTCGGGGACTAGCTGATCAAGAGACCCAGTACTTC; CDR3 protein: CASSVRGLADQETQYF
clone size: NA; D gene: TRBD2; V gene: TRBV4-1; J gene: TRBJ2-1; CDR3 DNA: TGCGCCAGCAGCCAAACCATAGCGGGAGGGCCTATTGGTGAGCAGTTCTTC; CDR3 protein: CASSQTIAGGPIGEQFF
clone size: NA; D gene: TRBD2; V gene: TRBV5-1; J gene: TRBJ2-7; CDR3 DNA: TGCGCCAGCACTCCCTTCCTAGCGGGAGGCGACGAGCAGTACTTC; CDR3 protein: CASTPFLAGGDEQYF
clone size: once; D gene: TRBD2; V gene: TRBV25-1; J gene: TRBJ2-2; CDR3 DNA: TGTGCCAGCCGGAAGGGCAGCGGGGTTACCGGGGAGCTGTTTTTT; CDR3 protein: CASRKGSGVTGELFF
clone size: NA; D gene: NA; V gene: TRBV9; J gene: TRBJ2-7; CDR3 DNA: TGTGCCAGCAGCGTAGCGCAGGGACCCTACGAGCAGTACTTC; CDR3 protein: CASSVAQGPYEQYF
clone size: NA; D gene: TRBD1; V gene: TRBV18; J gene: TRBJ1-2; CDR3 DNA: TGTGCCAGCTCACCTGAAGGACAGGGGGCGCGGGGCTACACCTTC; CDR3 protein: CASSPEGQGARGYTF
clone size: NA; D gene: NA; V gene: TRBV4-1; J gene: TRBJ1-4; CDR3 DNA: TGCGCCAGCAGTCCAGGATGGTTAACAACTAATGAAAAACTGTTTTTT; CDR3 protein: CASSPGWLTTNEKLFF
clone size: NA; D gene: TRBD1; V gene: TRBV2; J gene: TRBJ2-2; CDR3 DNA: TGTGCCAGCAGTCCACAGGGGTCCGGCGGGGAGCTGTTTTTT; CDR3 protein: CASSPQGSGGELFF
clone size: NA; D gene: NA; V gene: TRBV5-1; J gene: TRBJ1-5; CDR3 DNA: TGCGCCAGCAGCCCACCTGAGGGGGAAGACAATCAGCCCCAGCATTTT; CDR3 protein: CASSPPEGEDNQPQHF
clone size: NA; D gene: TRBD2; V gene: TRBV9; J gene: TRBJ2-1; CDR3 DNA: TGTGCCAGCAGCGCGTCCGGGACTAGGTTCAATGAGCAGTTCTTC; CDR3 protein: CASSASGTRFNEQFF
clone size: NA; D gene: NA; V gene: TRBV2; J gene: TRBJ2-5; CDR3 DNA: TGTGCCAGCAGTCCCTATAGGGGGGGCGGGGAGACCCAGTACTTC; CDR3 protein: CASSPYRGGGETQYF
clone size: NA; D gene: NA; V gene: TRBV9; J gene: TRBJ1-5; CDR3 DNA: TGTGCCAGCAGCGTAGGTAATCAGGAGCCCCAGCATTTT; CDR3 protein: CASSVGNQEPQHF
clone size: NA; D gene: TRBD1; V gene: TRBV6-5; J gene: TRBJ2-1; CDR3 DNA: TGTGCCAGCAGTTACGACAGGGGTCCCTACAATGAGCAGTTCTTC; CDR3 protein: CASSYDRGPYNEQFF